The present T cell receptor beta chain was sequenced within a study of molecular identifiers for immune sequencing clone quantification. MiXCR, run by TCRdb on the PCR reads, gives a single entry per CDR3 protein. This table holds approximately 630,000 distinct CDR3 sequences, about 25% found once. V lost 1 base and J lost 17; bases outside the gene matches: 15. CDR1 and CDR2 (germline): MGHRA, YSYEKL. The CDR3 is 15 amino acids. The chain carries TRBV4-1 and TRBJ2-2; 8 bases fit TRBD1. The specimen was naive CD8+ T cells from blood, with Jurkat cell RNA spiked in. The sample's subset: FACS-sorted CD8+CD4-CCR7+CD45RA+ naive T cells. This clonotype was obtained from a human donor in good health. Some libraries in this study had Jurkat cell RNA spiked in. CDR3: CASSQAAGGPGALFF. As DNA, the CDR3 is TGCGCCAGCAGCCAAGCCGCAGGGGGCCCCGGGGCGCTATTTTTT.